The TCR beta chain under discussion was sequenced for a study of OX40 agonist ivuxolimab in advanced cancers. Here immunoSEQ multiplex PCR was the method, and the copy in TCRdb shows in-frame clones only, minus some. The sample holds 50,000 to 65,000 clones, roughly 80% seen once. This clone was counted once. V lost 2 bases, J lost 5 bases, and 7 bases stayed unmatched. This CDR3 has 16 residues. In germline, CDR1 is MNHEY, CDR2 SMNVEV (reference sequence). The clonotype was recovered from an adult with an advanced solid tumor such as melanoma, head and neck, liver or kidney cancer. The J gene is TRBJ2-1, the V gene TRBV27, with 9 positions matching TRBD2. The sample here was CD4+ or CD8+ T cells sorted from blood, taken in a trial of the OX40 agonist ivuxolimab. CDR3 sequence: CASSLIAGGADNEQFF. CDR3 nucleotide sequence: TGTGCCAGCAGTTTAATTGCGGGAGGGGCCGACAATGAGCAGTTCTTC.